These 22 T cell receptor beta chains came from one sample sequenced in a study of vaccination and CD4 T cells after COVID-19. No antigen has been identified for these receptors. The treatment here: 10-day PBMC culture with coronavirus spike peptide pools or control peptides (ViraFEST assay). An Oncomine TCR Beta short-read assay was used to sequence the DNA from cultured CD4+ T cells. TCRdb independently ran MiXCR on the PCR reads; one entry per CDR3 protein. The sample shows 17,000 or so distinct CDR3 sequences, roughly 34% of them seen only once. Sequencing was performed on CD4+ T cells from blood, cultured in vitro. All receptors come from a human donor who had recovered from COVID-19.

By share, this clonotype counts as medium-sized. J is TRBJ1-2 and V is TRBV20-1; D gene unclear. The CDR3 extends over 10 amino acids. CDR1 and CDR2 (germline): DFQATT, SNEGSKA (reference sequence). Deletions cut 3 bases from V and 3 bases from J, with 2 bases between. CDR3 protein: CSARDYGYTF. CDR3 DNA: TGCAGTGCTAGGGACTATGGCTACACCTTC.

This clonotype is judged medium-sized (0.01 to 0.1%). The V gene is TRBV2, the J gene TRBJ1-2, with no clear D. V was clipped by 5 bases and J by 4 bases, with 8 bases between them. The CDR3 contains 12 residues. The germline CDR1 and CDR2 sequences are SNHLY and FYNNEI. For the CDR3, the DNA is TGTGCCAGCAGTATTGAAGGCTATGGCTACACCTTC. Amino acids: CASSIEGYGYTF.

The chain employs TRBV6-1 and TRBJ1-1; D not resolved. Between the trimmed V and J ends, which lost 5 bases and 5 bases, there was a span of 12 bases. Per germline, CDR1 MNHNS and CDR2 SASEGT. The CDR3 totals 13 residues. The CDR3 nucleotides read TGTGCCAGCAGTAACGATGGGAGGACTGAAGCTTTCTTT. Residues: CASSNDGRTEAFF.

This clonotype was observed a handful of times. The V call is TRBV21-1, the J call TRBJ1-1. TRBV21-1 is a pseudogene. The CDR3 is 17 amino acids. The CDR3 loop is CASSKVGGRDWDTEAFF. The CDR3 DNA is TGTGCCAGCAGCAAAGTGGGGGGGAGGGATTGGGACACTGAAGCTTTCTTT.

The V and J genes are TRBV7-2 and TRBJ2-3; 10 positions agree with TRBD2. The CDR3 is made up of 14 amino acids. The germline gives CDR1 SGHTA, CDR2 FQGNSA. The J segment lost 3 bases and the V segment lost 5 bases, leaving 2 bases of the junction unmatched. The CDR3 sequence: CASSPGLATDTQYF. In nucleotides, the CDR3 is TGTGCCAGCAGCCCGGGACTAGCGACAGATACGCAGTATTTT.

CDR3 residues: CASSPRPARGNNEQFF. CDR3 DNA: TGTGCCAGCAGTCCCCGACCGGCGAGGGGCAACAATGAGCAGTTCTTC. The chain links TRBV25-1 to TRBJ2-1; D may correspond to TRBD1 or TRBD2 (5 bases each). Germline V lookup: CDR1 MGHDK, CDR2 SYGVNS. The V end was cut by 5 bases, the J end by 5 bases, with 19 bases between. This CDR3 has 16 residues. The full variable domain, its missing parts supplied by reference TRBV25-1 and TRBJ2-1, is EADIYQTPRYLVIGTGKKITLECSQTMGHDKMYWYQQDPGMELHLIHYSYGVNSTEKGDLSSESTVSRIRTEHFPLTLESARPSHTSQYLCASSPRPARGNNEQFFGPGTRLTVL.

V usage is TRBV6-4 and J usage is TRBJ2-3; TRBD1 matches 10 bases. J gave up 2 bases and V 6 bases, and 5 bases lay outside the gene matches. Per the germline V gene, CDR1 is MRHNA and CDR2 is SNTAGT. The CDR3 consists of 15 residues. The DNA of the CDR3 is TGTGCCAGCAGGTTGACAGGGGGCCTCACAGATACGCAGTATTTT. It is translated as CASRLTGGLTDTQYF.

The chain combines TRBV14 with TRBJ2-5; D is uncertain. The V end lost 1 base, the J end lost 5 bases, and 14 bases lay between the germline ends. CDR3 length: 15 amino acids. Germline assignment: CDR1 SGHDN and CDR2 FVKESK. The CDR3 here is CASSQGYSAPETQYF. CDR3 DNA sequence: TGTGCCAGCAGCCAAGGGTACTCGGCTCCGGAGACCCAGTACTTC.

The CDR3 sequence: CASSPRQGPLSGNTIYF. The CDR3 coding sequence is TGTGCCAGCAGCCCCCGACAGGGCCCACTCTCTGGAAACACCATATATTTT. The chain is built from TRBV7-9 and TRBJ1-3, with 7 bases fitting TRBD1. This CDR3 is built from 17 residues. Germline CDR1 SEHNR, CDR2 FQNEAQ (reference sequence). The V gene end was trimmed by 5 bases and the J gene end by 0 bases; junction bases not matched to a gene: 10.

This clonotype has a handful of counts. The rearrangement links TRBV28 to TRBJ2-1; TRBD2 matches at 11 bases. The V segment lost 5 bases and the J segment 4 bases; nucleotides outside the gene matches: 10. There are 17 residues in the CDR3. Germline assignment: CDR1 MDHEN and CDR2 SYDVKM. The CDR3 sequence is CASSTPYGTSGYNEQFF. CDR3 nucleotide sequence: TGTGCCAGCAGTACCCCGTATGGGACTAGCGGTTACAATGAGCAGTTCTTC.

The chain combines TRBV20-1 with TRBJ2-3; no firm D call. CDR3 length equals 15 residues. Germline lookup yields CDR1 DFQATT and CDR2 SNEGSKA (reference sequence). V lost 2 bases and J lost 2, with 14 bases in between. Here the CDR3 reads CSARNPSRVTDTQYF. DNA for the CDR3: TGCAGTGCTAGAAATCCTAGTCGGGTCACAGATACGCAGTATTTT.

This clonotype was detected a few times. This chain links TRBV11-2 with TRBJ2-7; D may be TRBD1 or TRBD2 (6 bases each). The CDR3 contains 14 residues. V lost 4 bases to trimming and J lost 2 bases, with 12 bases between them. Germline V gene sequence: CDR1 SGHAT, CDR2 FQNNGV. CDR3 DNA: TGTGCCAGCAGCTCGACTAGGGGGGCCTACGAGCAGTACTTC. Amino acid sequence: CASSSTRGAYEQYF.

This clonotype has a handful of counts. The V call is TRBV6-2 or TRBV6-3, the J call TRBJ2-7, with 8 bases matching TRBD1. V lost 5 bases, J lost 2 bases, and 8 bases stayed unmatched. Germline V gene lookup returns CDR1 MNHEY and CDR2 SVGEGT. This CDR3 contains 15 residues. The CDR3 bases are TGTGCCAGCAGTCGCGCCGGGACAGGTACCTACGAGCAGTACTTC. Protein product: CASSRAGTGTYEQYF.

This chain connects TRBV12-3 or TRBV12-4 to TRBJ2-3, with 13 positions matching TRBD2. This CDR3 has 15 residues. Trimming at V came to 6 bases and at J to 6 bases, leaving 6 bases not matched to a gene. CDR3 in amino acids: CASRRLAGGRDTQYF. The CDR3 DNA reads as TGTGCCAGCAGGAGACTAGCGGGGGGAAGGGATACGCAGTATTTT.

The rearrangement uses TRBV18 and TRBJ1-6, with 9 positions matching TRBD1. CDR1 and CDR2 (germline): KGHSH, LQKENI. V shed 3 bases, J shed 9 bases, and the junction held 0 bases outside the gene matches. CDR3 size: 13 residues. CDR3 loop: CASSPGQGSPLHF. The CDR3 coding sequence is TGTGCCAGCTCACCGGGACAGGGTTCACCCCTCCACTTT.

The V call is TRBV12-3 or TRBV12-4, the J call TRBJ2-7, with TRBD2 identical over 9 bases. V shed 7 bases and J 4 bases; nucleotides not matched to a gene: 8. The CDR3 is 14 residues long. In DNA, the CDR3 is TGTGCCAGCACCCTTAGCGGGAGTCTATACGAGCAGTACTTC. The encoded protein is CASTLSGSLYEQYF.

This clonotype has just a few counts. The rearrangement joins TRBV7-3 to TRBJ1-1; TRBD1 agrees at 9 bases. V lost 2 bases and J lost 10; bases outside the gene matches: 17. Germline CDR1 reads SGHTA; CDR2 reads FQGTGA. This CDR3 region has 17 residues. CDR3 amino acids: CASSLGGPGQGAAGAFF. The CDR3 nucleotides read TGTGCCAGCAGCTTAGGGGGACCGGGACAGGGTGCAGCCGGAGCTTTCTTT.

J is TRBJ2-6 and V is TRBV6-1; unclear D gene. The CDR3 is 16 amino acids. Deletions cut 6 bases from V and 4 bases from J, with 16 bases between. Germline assignment: CDR1 MNHNS and CDR2 SASEGT. CDR3 DNA: TGTGCCAGCAGCTCCGGATTCTTGGCAGGGGCCAACGTCCTGACTTTC. Its translation is CASSSGFLAGANVLTF.

This clonotype was counted a few times. The chain has TRBV6-1 and TRBJ2-7; no definite D call. Looked up from germline, CDR1 is MNHNS and CDR2 is SASEGT. The length of the CDR3 is 11 residues. The V and J ends lost 6 bases and 3 bases respectively, with 6 bases between them. The CDR3 reads CASSDLYEQYF. DNA of the CDR3: TGTGCCAGCAGCGACCTCTACGAGCAGTACTTC.

The chain couples TRBV4-3 to TRBJ2-7; perhaps D is TRBD1 or TRBD2 (5 bases each). Per the germline V gene, CDR1 is LGHNA and CDR2 is YSLEER. With 3 bases removed from V and 2 bases from J, the gap between germline ends came to 17 bases. The CDR3 is 16 amino acids. The CDR3 loop reads CASSHPCGAGPYEQYF. CDR3 DNA: TGCGCCAGCAGCCACCCATGTGGGGCGGGTCCCTACGAGCAGTACTTC.

In this sample, this clonotype turned up once. The J gene is TRBJ2-1, the V gene TRBV11-1; possibly TRBD1 for D (6 bases). The CDR3 sequence is 15 residues long. Between the trimmed V and J ends, which lost 6 bases and 0 bases, there was a span of 12 bases. Per germline, CDR1 SGHAT and CDR2 FQDESV (reference sequence). The CDR3 DNA is TGTGCCAGCAGTCCGGACAGAAACTCCTACAATGAGCAGTTCTTC. This sequence encodes CASSPDRNSYNEQFF.

V and J are TRBV18 and TRBJ2-5; 8 positions agree with TRBD1. The V segment lost 3 bases and the J segment 1 base; nucleotides outside the gene matches: 4. The CDR3 spans 15 residues. CDR1 and CDR2 (germline): KGHSH, LQKENI. The CDR3 coding sequence is TGTGCCAGCTCACCGACCGGGACAGGCCAAGAGACCCAGTACTTC. Its translation: CASSPTGTGQETQYF. The whole variable domain, remainder taken from reference TRBV18 and TRBJ2-5, is NAGVMQNPRHLVRRRGQEARLRCSPMKGHSHVYWYRQLPEEGLKFMVYLQKENIIDESGMPKERFSAEFPKEGPSILRIQQVVRGDSAAYFCASSPTGTGQETQYFGPGTRLLVL.